This entry describes one T cell receptor beta chain. Its antigen is unknown. No qualities accompany the bases; no much larger clone lies one base away. The sample comes from a study of T cell repertoires in urothelial bladder cancer (dated by TCRdb to about 2019). With regard to the full study: Of the roughly 12 resected lesions, three were clinical stage cT0, three were cTa, three were cT1, and three were cT2 or greater. The study compared TCR repertoire clonality in bladder tumors with that in benign bladder inflammation. A total of roughly 13 resected bladder lesions, made up of urothelial carcinoma (UC+) and benign (UC-) specimens, were studied. About twelve patients with bladder lesions who were undergoing transurethral resection were prospectively identified.

The immunoSEQ assay was used to sequence the CDR3 region of the TCR beta chain. In the original analysis: T-cell fraction, clonal dominance and maximum TCR clone frequency were calculated for each specimen. TCRdb took this table from immuneACCESS and kept in-frame rearrangements with V and J called. Such tables lack part of the clones; where checked against another copy, unresolved V genes explain under half of the gap, and the rest is unexplained. V and J calls plus clone size are reproduced from that table; the DNA served to infer D and trimming. This sample holds thousands of clones; 60% to 80% were observed only once. The top ten clonotypes cover 12% of the sample. Overall study outcomes, separate from this receptor: In carcinoma specimens, one T-cell clone made up as much as 17% of infiltrating lymphocytes, versus about 2.2% in benign specimens. Median tumor infiltrating lymphocyte percentage was less than 2.5% in carcinoma specimens and around 12% in benign specimens. Fewer T cells were found in urothelial carcinoma specimens than in benign specimens, with medians of around 6,000 and 25,000, respectively.

The cysteine opens and the phenylalanine closes a CDR3 of 14 amino acids. This entry keeps only the CDR3 DNA: 42 bases, framed from base 1. V loses 5 bases of germline sequence and J loses 7 bases, and the interval between the two ends is 15 bases. The germline V gene (reference sequence) yields SEHNR for CDR1 and FQNEAQ for CDR2. Specimens of bladder lesions were obtained during transurethral resection and kept at -80C. DNA was extracted from bladder specimens collected at transurethral resection. Sample: tumor-infiltrating cells from bladder cancer. The rearrangement joined TRBV7-9 to TRBJ1-5; a weak D assignment points to TRBD1 (5 bases agree). This TCR came from a human donor with urothelial carcinoma. The CDR3 region: CASSGGGSGQPQHF. At the DNA level, the sequence is TGTGCCAGCAGCGGTGGGGGGTCGGGGCAGCCCCAGCATTTT.